The 20 T cell receptor beta chains in this list originate from one sample, sequenced in a study of identical twins. TCRdb re-derived calls from the 5' RACE reads in MiXCR, one entry per CDR3 protein. The data show a few hundred thousand distinct CDR3 sequences, 9.5% seen once. Separately, the same data were catalogued under a study of yellow fever vaccine responses in identical twins.

The sample comprised CD8+ T cells sorted from blood. These receptors all come from a woman under 30 in good health.

This chain connects TRBV20-1 to TRBJ1-5, with 8 bases that match TRBD1. The J segment lost 4 bases and the V segment lost 5 bases, leaving 10 bases of the junction unmatched. This CDR3 region has 15 residues. The germline V gene has CDR1 DFQATT and CDR2 SNEGSKA (reference sequence). The CDR3 DNA sequence: TGCAGTGCTGGCCCCCAGGACAGGGTAAATCAGCCCCAGCATTTT. It yields the protein CSAGPQDRVNQPQHF.

In its sample, this clonotype was seen a few times. The V gene is TRBV4-1, the J gene TRBJ2-3; a weak D match, TRBD1 (5 bases). Germline values: CDR1 MGHRA, CDR2 YSYEKL. V lost 2 bases, J lost 1 base, and 7 bases lay in between. The CDR3 runs to 14 residues. For the CDR3, the DNA is TGCGCCAGCAGCCAATCAGGGCGCACAGATACGCAGTATTTT. Translation: CASSQSGRTDTQYF.

This clonotype was counted a few times. The genes are TRBV28 and TRBJ2-7, with D possibly being TRBD1 (6 bases). Per the germline V gene, CDR1 is MDHEN and CDR2 is SYDVKM. This CDR3 has 14 residues. V was shortened by 7 bases and J by 0 bases, with 13 bases between the two germline ends. For the CDR3, the DNA is TGTGCCAGCAAATACGACAGGAACTCCTACGAGCAGTACTTC. Its protein product is CASKYDRNSYEQYF.

This clonotype was found many times. The chain combines TRBV29-1 with TRBJ2-1; 11 bases fit TRBD2. The CDR3 loop spans 14 amino acids. The V gene end was trimmed by 7 bases and the J gene end by 10 bases; junction bases not matched to a gene: 12. Germline V lookup: CDR1 SQVTM, CDR2 ANQGSEA. This chain's CDR3 is CSGTLAGGSREQFF. CDR3 nucleotide sequence: TGCAGCGGAACTCTAGCGGGAGGAAGTCGGGAGCAGTTCTTC.

The sample holds a few counts of this clonotype. This chain uses TRBV6-5 with TRBJ1-3; no reliable D call. The CDR3 totals 15 residues. Trimming cost V 0 bases and J 0 bases, with 6 bases left between them. Germline lookup yields CDR1 MNHEY and CDR2 SVGAGI. The CDR3 reads CASSYSKASGNTIYF. The DNA of the CDR3 is TGTGCCAGCAGTTACTCGAAAGCCTCTGGAAACACCATATATTTT.

The chain carries TRBV12-5 and TRBJ2-2; 8 positions agree with TRBD2. Germline trimming cut 2 bases from V and 8 bases from J; bases unmatched to any gene: 1. CDR1 is LGHNT, CDR2 FRNRAP, per germline. CDR3 size: 13 residues. In nucleotides, the CDR3 is TGTGCTAGTGGTTTGAGCGGGAGTGGGGAGCTGTTTTTT. Translated, it gives CASGLSGSGELFF.

In this sample, this clonotype turned up a few times. The chain carries TRBV6-2 or TRBV6-3 and TRBJ2-1; D remains ambiguous. The CDR3 has 12 amino acids. The V gene lost 6 bases and the J gene lost 11 bases, with 14 bases spanning the gap. Looked up from germline, CDR1 is MNHEY and CDR2 is SVGEGT. The CDR3 DNA reads as TGTGCCAGCAGGAAAAACCTAATAAAGCAGTTCTTC. Its protein product is CASRKNLIKQFF.

This clonotype was recorded many times. The J gene is TRBJ1-2, the V gene TRBV29-1; weak D call: TRBD1 (5 bases). Germline CDR1 reads SQVTM; CDR2 reads ANQGSEA. Between the trimmed V and J ends, which lost 3 bases and 7 bases, there was a span of 12 bases. The CDR3 runs 12 residues. The CDR3 region has the DNA TGCAGCGTTGATTTAGGGGACCGTGGCTACACCTTC. It is translated as CSVDLGDRGYTF.

There are many counts of this clonotype. This rearrangement joins TRBV25-1 to TRBJ2-1; no reliable D call. Germline-derived CDR1 and CDR2 are MGHDK and SYGVNS. Trimming left V 3 bases short and J 9 bases short, with 15 bases between. This CDR3 spans 14 amino acids. The CDR3 DNA sequence: TGTGCCAGCAGTGAGGGGTCCGGATTCGGTGAGCAGTTCTTC. It is translated as CASSEGSGFGEQFF.

This clonotype was seen many times. The chain is built from TRBV28 and TRBJ2-1, with D hard to call. V was clipped by 2 bases and J by 2 bases, with 13 bases between them. This CDR3 contains 16 residues. The germline V gene has CDR1 MDHEN and CDR2 SYDVKM. The CDR3 is CASSLVSQPTYNEQFF. The CDR3 DNA follows: TGTGCCAGCAGTTTAGTGAGCCAACCCACCTACAATGAGCAGTTCTTC.

This clonotype was observed a few times. The CDR3 sequence: CASSQRGQGNYGYTF. In nucleotides, the CDR3 is TGCGCCAGCAGCCAACGGGGACAGGGTAACTATGGCTACACCTTC. J is TRBJ1-2 and V is TRBV4-3; 9 bases map to TRBD1. V shed 2 bases, J shed 1 base, and the junction held 2 bases outside the gene matches. In germline, CDR1 is LGHNA, CDR2 YSLEER. This CDR3 has 15 residues.

This chain joins TRBV11-1 and TRBJ2-6, with TRBD1 matching over 7 bases. The length of the CDR3 is 18 residues. V shed 5 bases and J 0 bases; nucleotides not matched to a gene: 10. Germline V gene data show CDR1 as SGHAT and CDR2 as FQDESV (reference sequence). CDR3 in amino acids: CASSTRTGQGSGANVLTF. CDR3 nucleotide sequence: TGTGCCAGCAGCACCCGGACAGGCCAGGGCTCTGGGGCCAACGTCCTGACTTTC.

The chain joins TRBV27 to TRBJ2-3; 8 bases fit TRBD1. The CDR3 has 17 amino acids. Losses at the gene ends were 2 bases for V and 0 bases for J; bases not matched to a gene: 7. CDR1 MNHEY and CDR2 SMNVEV come from the germline V gene (reference sequence). The CDR3 sequence: CASSLVQGARSTDTQYF. DNA of the CDR3: TGTGCCAGCAGTTTAGTCCAGGGGGCGCGGAGCACAGATACGCAGTATTTT.

This clonotype has just a few counts. The J gene is TRBJ1-6, the V gene TRBV29-1, with 9 bases identical to TRBD1. Germline V gives CDR1 SQVTM, CDR2 ANQGSEA. Trimming at V came to 8 bases and at J to 7 bases, leaving 6 bases not matched to a gene. This CDR3 is built from 13 residues. For the CDR3, the DNA is TGCAGCACTCGGACAGGGGAAAATTCACCCCTCCACTTT. Translated, it gives CSTRTGENSPLHF.

This clonotype was counted many times. V gene TRBV4-1 combines with J gene TRBJ2-3, with D unresolved. Trimming took off 0 bases at V and 5 bases at J, with 6 bases between the two ends. Germline-derived CDR1 and CDR2 are MGHRA and YSYEKL. CDR3 length: 13 amino acids. This CDR3 is CASSQEILDTQYF. The CDR3, as DNA: TGCGCCAGCAGCCAAGAAATATTAGATACGCAGTATTTT.

This clonotype was detected only a few times. The chain employs TRBV24-1 and TRBJ2-5; TRBD2 matches at 14 bases. The CDR3 has 19 residues. Germline loops: CDR1 KGHDR, CDR2 SFDVKD. J lost 5 bases, V lost 2 bases, and 12 bases had no gene match. The CDR3 protein is CATSDWTGEGLAGAETQYF. DNA for the CDR3: TGTGCCACCAGTGATTGGACAGGGGAGGGACTAGCGGGAGCGGAGACCCAGTACTTC.

The rearrangement uses TRBV14 and TRBJ2-7; 8 bases agree with TRBD2. The CDR3 has 15 amino acids. V lost 4 bases to trimming and J lost 2 bases; unmatched junction nucleotides: 7. Germline V lookup: CDR1 SGHDN, CDR2 FVKESK. The CDR3 loop is CASSLFSGTTYEQYF. CDR3 coding DNA: TGTGCCAGCAGCCTGTTTAGCGGGACTACCTACGAGCAGTACTTC.

The table lists this clonotype with many counts. CDR3 region: CASSLSSGANVLTF. DNA of the CDR3: TGTGCCAGCAGCTTAAGTTCTGGGGCCAACGTCCTGACTTTC. The chain has TRBV7-9 and TRBJ2-6; D remains unclear. The germline V and J ends were trimmed by 2 bases and 1 base, with 3 bases remaining between them. The CDR3 sequence is 14 residues long. Germline V gene data show CDR1 as SEHNR and CDR2 as FQNEAQ (reference sequence).

There are many counts of this clonotype. The chain combines TRBV15 with TRBJ2-7; 11 bases agree with TRBD2. CDR1 and CDR2 from the germline V gene are LNHNV and YYDKDF (reference sequence). The CDR3 is 17 residues long. The ends lost 0 bases at V and 4 bases at J; junction bases unmatched: 8. The CDR3 reads CATSRDRLAGKMYEQYF. The CDR3 nucleotides are TGTGCCACCAGCAGAGATCGACTAGCGGGGAAAATGTACGAGCAGTACTTC.

This chain links TRBV7-9 with TRBJ2-7, with 9 bases lining up with TRBD2. Unmatched junction bases numbered 5, after V lost 2 bases and J lost 0 bases. The CDR3 contains 16 residues. CDR1 and CDR2 from the germline V gene are SEHNR and FQNEAQ (reference sequence). The CDR3 sequence is CASSLLASGNSYEQYF. The CDR3 nucleotides are TGTGCCAGCAGCTTACTAGCTAGCGGGAACTCCTACGAGCAGTACTTC. The full variable domain, with the rest looked up from reference TRBV7-9 and TRBJ2-7, is DTGVSQNPRHKITKRGQNVTFRCDPISEHNRLYWYRQTLGQGPEFLTYFQNEAQLEKSRLLSDRFSAERPKGSFSTLEIQRTEQGDSAMYLCASSLLASGNSYEQYFGPGTRLTVT.